These 31 T cell receptor beta chains were sequenced from one sample in a study. Via MiXCR, TCRdb re-called the 5' RACE reads, giving one row per CDR3 protein. The table records about 54,000 distinct CDR3 sequences, approximately 17% of them present only once. Sequences were obtained from naive CD4+ T cells sorted from blood. The subset denotes: naive CD4+ T cells, CD4+CD45RA+CD25-. These receptors came from a female donor with breast cancer.

For this clonotype: A much bigger clone sits one base away, suggesting this may be a read error. The chain recombines TRBV20-1 with TRBJ2-3, with D possibly being TRBD1 or TRBD2 (5 bases each). Trimming took off 6 bases at V and 0 bases at J, with 16 bases between the two ends. CDR3 length: 15 residues. Germline loops: CDR1 DFQATT, CDR2 SNEGSKA (reference sequence). The CDR3 DNA reads as TGCAGTGCCCCCGGGGCACGGGTTAGCACAGATACGCAGTATTTT. This codes for CSAPGARVSTDTQYF.

A note on this clonotype: Given a much more abundant clone one base away, this may be a read error. V and J are TRBV5-1 and TRBJ2-3; no clear D. V was shortened by 6 bases and J by 0 bases, with 8 bases between the two germline ends. CDR1 is SGHRS and CDR2 is YFSETQ in the germline V gene. The CDR3 is made up of 13 amino acids. The CDR3 DNA follows: TGCGCCAGCAACATTAGTAGCACAGATACGCAGTATTTT. It codes for CASNISSTDTQYF.

In the case of this clonotype: This CDR3 is missing its conserved last phenylalanine or tryptophan, likely due to a read error. The chain has TRBV5-1 and TRBJ2-5, with D possibly being TRBD1 (6 bases). The V and J ends lost 5 bases and 0 bases respectively, with 23 bases between them. Germline V gene sequence: CDR1 SGHRS, CDR2 YFSETQ. This CDR3 spans 18 amino acids. CDR3 coding DNA: TGCGCCAGCAGTATGGGGGTCAGGACAGACATGTACCAAGAGACCCAGTACTCC. Translating it yields CASSMGVRTDMYQETQYS.

This clonotype was detected ten times or more. This chain links TRBV29-1 with TRBJ2-3; possible D gene TRBD1, 5 bases. The V end lost 7 bases, the J end lost 5 bases, and 10 bases lay between the germline ends. The CDR3 extends over 11 amino acids. Germline CDR1 reads SQVTM; CDR2 reads ANQGSEA. DNA for the CDR3: TGCAGCGGACGAAGGGGAGATACGCAGTATTTT. The encoded protein is CSGRRGDTQYF.

This clonotype was counted many times. The rearrangement uses TRBV5-1 and TRBJ2-2; maybe TRBD2 (6 bases). Per germline, CDR1 SGHRS and CDR2 YFSETQ. Trimming took 2 bases from V and 6 from J, leaving 8 bases between them. This CDR3 contains 13 residues. DNA of the CDR3: TGCGCCAGCAGCTTTTCGGGGGCCGGGGAGCTGTTTTTT. It codes for CASSFSGAGELFF.

Comment on this clonotype: A read error may be the cause here, since a much bigger clone is one base away. This chain connects TRBV7-6 to TRBJ2-3, with a tentative D call TRBD1 (6 bases). CDR3 length: 15 residues. Germline V CDR1 and CDR2: SGHVS, FNYEAQ. The germline V and J ends were trimmed by 6 bases and 8 bases, with 21 bases remaining between them. CDR3 sequence (DNA): TGTGCCAGCAGTTCCGGGACAAGGGGCTTTGGTACGCAGTATTTT. Translated: CASSSGTRGFGTQYF. Drawing the rest from reference TRBV7-6 and TRBJ2-3, the complete variable domain is GAGVSQSPRYKVTKRGQDVALRCDPISGHVSLYWYRQALGQGPEFLTYFNYEAQQDKSGLPNDRFSAERPEGSISTLTIQRTEQRDSAMYRCASSSGTRGFGTQYFGPGTRLTVL.

This clonotype was counted many times. The chain has TRBV3-1 and TRBJ2-3; TRBD1 matches 9 bases. CDR3 size: 14 residues. Germline CDR1 is LGHDT and CDR2 is YNNKEL (reference sequence). With 6 bases clipped from V and 4 bases from J, the junction kept 5 bases outside the gene matches. The CDR3 reads CASSRDRVADTQYF. In DNA, the CDR3 is TGTGCCAGCAGTCGGGACAGGGTGGCAGATACGCAGTATTTT.

The chain is built from TRBV7-9 and TRBJ2-7; D possibly corresponds to TRBD1 (6 bases). Looked up from germline, CDR1 is SEHNR and CDR2 is FQNEAQ (reference sequence). Trimming took off 4 bases at V and 2 bases at J, with 12 bases between the two ends. The CDR3 is made up of 14 amino acids. Here the CDR3 reads CASSSRDNAYEQYF. CDR3 nucleotide sequence: TGTGCCAGCAGCTCCCGGGACAACGCCTACGAGCAGTACTTC.

Notes on this clonotype: Likely a read error: the CDR3 ends without its conserved phenylalanine or tryptophan. The rearrangement uses TRBV20-1 and TRBJ1-1; a weak D match, TRBD1 (5 bases). CDR3 length: 12 residues. Germline V lookup: CDR1 DFQATT, CDR2 SNEGSKA (reference sequence). CDR3 in DNA: TGCAAAGCCCACCGGGGGACCACTGAAGCTTTCTCC. This encodes CKAHRGTTEAFS.

This clonotype is medium-sized within its sample. The chain joins TRBV5-1 to TRBJ2-1, with TRBD2 matching over 8 bases. CDR1 SGHRS and CDR2 YFSETQ come from the germline V gene. The V gene end was trimmed by 4 bases and the J gene end by 7 bases; junction bases not matched to a gene: 7. CDR3 length: 14 amino acids. The CDR3 sequence is CASSGGASGNEQFF. CDR3 DNA: TGCGCCAGCAGCGGCGGCGCTAGCGGGAATGAGCAGTTCTTC.

This chain joins TRBV20-1 and TRBJ1-2; the D is unclear. Germline V gene lookup returns CDR1 DFQATT and CDR2 SNEGSKA (reference sequence). Between the trimmed V and J ends, which lost 6 bases and 0 bases, there was a span of 20 bases. This CDR3 comprises 16 residues. CDR3 sequence reads: CSAPLDGRAANYGYTF. The CDR3 nucleotides read TGCAGTGCCCCCCTGGACGGACGGGCCGCTAACTATGGCTACACCTTC.

This clonotype was counted many times. The CDR3 DNA follows: TGTGCCAGCAGCCGGACTAGCGGGACAGATACGCAGTATTTT. Its translation is CASSRTSGTDTQYF. The chain uses TRBV7-3 and TRBJ2-3; 11 nucleotides align to TRBD2. J gave up 3 bases and V 5 bases, and 1 base lay outside the gene matches. The CDR3 is 14 amino acids. Germline loops: CDR1 SGHTA, CDR2 FQGTGA.

This clonotype was detected a few times. The chain recombines TRBV27 with TRBJ2-1; 7 bases align to TRBD1. The CDR3 has 15 residues. V dropped 1 base and J dropped 4; count of bases not matched to a gene: 4. The V gene's germline CDR1 is MNHEY and CDR2 SMNVEV (reference sequence). CDR3 region: CASSLWDRLYNEQFF. The CDR3 DNA sequence: TGTGCCAGCAGTTTATGGGACAGACTGTACAATGAGCAGTTCTTC.

The chain employs TRBV12-3 or TRBV12-4 and TRBJ1-1; D unclear. The CDR3 loop spans 13 amino acids. V dropped 8 bases and J dropped 1 base, with 11 bases sitting between them. The CDR3 sequence: CASGRTENTEAFF. The CDR3, as DNA: TGTGCCAGCGGAAGGACGGAGAACACTGAAGCTTTCTTT.

This clonotype was counted a few times. The CDR3 bases are TGTGCCTGGAGTGGGTCCGTATTCGGGGAGCTGTTTTTT. Translating gives CAWSGSVFGELFF. The gene calls are TRBV30 and TRBJ2-2; D ambiguous. Per the germline V gene, CDR1 is GTSNPN and CDR2 is SVGIG (reference sequence). This CDR3 is built from 13 residues. Trimming took off 1 base at V and 7 bases at J, with 10 bases between the two ends.

This clonotype was observed at least ten times. The chain recombines TRBV5-1 with TRBJ2-2; the D is unclear. The CDR3 runs to 14 residues. Trimming removed 9 bases at V and 0 bases at J, with 12 bases between. Germline loops: CDR1 SGHRS, CDR2 YFSETQ. The CDR3 DNA follows: TGCGCCACCTTCGACCCCTCGAACACCGGGGAGCTGTTTTTT. This translates into CATFDPSNTGELFF. Full variable domain (remainder filled in from reference TRBV5-1 and TRBJ2-2): KAGVTQTPRYLIKTRGQQVTLSCSPISGHRSVSWYQQTPGQGLQFLFEYFSETQRNKGNFPGRFSGRQFSNSRSEMNVSTLELGDSALYLCATFDPSNTGELFFGEGSRLTVL.

The CDR3 nucleotides read TGTGCCAGCCATTGGCCGGATCACGGGTCGGCTGAAGCTTTCTTT. Translation: CASHWPDHGSAEAFF. The J gene is TRBJ1-1, the V gene TRBV21-1. TRBV21-1 is a listed pseudogene. The CDR3 totals 15 residues.

This clonotype is labeled medium-sized. The chain links TRBV20-1 to TRBJ2-7; 12 nucleotides align to TRBD2. CDR1 DFQATT and CDR2 SNEGSKA come from the germline V gene (reference sequence). The CDR3 is 15 amino acids. With V trimmed by 6 bases and J by 5 bases, 11 bases remained unmatched. The CDR3 coding sequence is TGCAGTGCGACGACTAGCGGGAGTACGTCAAACGAGCAGTACTTC. It translates to CSATTSGSTSNEQYF.

In this sample, this clonotype turned up many times. This chain uses TRBV6-5 with TRBJ1-4; D is perhaps TRBD1 (5 bases). Per germline, CDR1 MNHEY and CDR2 SVGAGI. Trimming left V 3 bases short and J 7 bases short, with 12 bases between. The CDR3 totals 14 residues. This CDR3 reads CASSYGQGGEKLFF. CDR3 bases: TGTGCCAGCAGTTATGGGCAGGGAGGTGAAAAACTGTTTTTT.

This clonotype was seen repeatedly, ten times or more. This chain links TRBV6-2 or TRBV6-3 with TRBJ2-2; no definite D call. The germline V and J ends were trimmed by 6 bases and 1 base, with 6 bases remaining between them. The CDR3 has 13 residues. CDR1 is MNHEY, CDR2 SVGEGT, per germline. In nucleotides, the CDR3 is TGTGCCAGCAGCAAATTGAACACCGGGGAGCTGTTTTTT. Its protein is CASSKLNTGELFF.

This clonotype came up many times. The chain carries TRBV7-8 and TRBJ2-7; TRBD2 might be the D (6 bases). Between the trimmed V and J ends, which lost 1 base and 1 base, there was a span of 11 bases. This CDR3 is built from 15 residues. Germline V CDR1 and CDR2: SGHVS, FQNEAQ. This CDR3 is CASSLEAGGSYEQYF. In DNA form, the CDR3 reads TGTGCCAGCAGCTTAGAAGCGGGCGGGTCCTACGAGCAGTACTTC. The whole variable domain, remainder taken from reference TRBV7-8 and TRBJ2-7, is GAGVSQSPRYKVAKRGQDVALRCDPISGHVSLFWYQQALGQGPEFLTYFQNEAQLDKSGLPSDRFFAERPEGSVSTLKIQRTQQEDSAVYLCASSLEAGGSYEQYFGPGTRLTVT.

This clonotype was counted between two and nine times. CDR3 nucleotides: TGTGCCAGCAGCTTAGAAGCGGGGTTCTACGAGCAGTACTTC. Amino acids: CASSLEAGFYEQYF. The genes are TRBV7-9 and TRBJ2-7, with 7 nucleotides matching TRBD2. V trimming: 1 base; J trimming: 3 bases; junction bases outside the gene matches: 3. The CDR3 length is 14 residues. CDR1 is SEHNR, CDR2 FQNEAQ, per germline (reference sequence).

The chain joins TRBV12-3 or TRBV12-4 to TRBJ1-4, with 11 bases fitting TRBD1. The CDR3 consists of 14 residues. V shed 3 bases, J shed 8 bases, and the junction held 2 bases outside the gene matches. Written as DNA, the CDR3 is TGTGCCAGCAGTTTGGACAGGGGGCGGGAAAAACTGTTTTTT. Translation gives CASSLDRGREKLFF.

Ten or more counts support this clonotype. The chain joins TRBV7-2 to TRBJ1-1; D gene uncertain. V lost 6 bases, J lost 8 bases, and 13 bases lay in between. The CDR3 has 12 residues. From germline, CDR1 is SGHTA and CDR2 FQGNSA. CDR3 DNA sequence: TGTGCCAGCAGGCTAAGGCTGGGGGAAGCTTTCTTT. Translating it yields CASRLRLGEAFF.

This clonotype was found a few times. The chain is built from TRBV12-3 or TRBV12-4 and TRBJ1-3; a possible D gene is TRBD1 (5 bases). With 3 bases removed from V and 2 bases from J, the gap between germline ends came to 8 bases. The CDR3 has 14 amino acids. The CDR3 sequence: CASSFQGAGNTIYF. DNA for the CDR3: TGTGCCAGCAGTTTTCAGGGAGCTGGAAACACCATATATTTT.

This clonotype was found many times. J is TRBJ1-1 and V is TRBV20-1; no definite D call. Looked up from germline, CDR1 is DFQATT and CDR2 is SNEGSKA (reference sequence). Trimming cost V 0 bases and J 4 bases, with 12 bases left between them. The CDR3 sequence is 14 residues long. The CDR3 protein is CSARDPGPVTEAFF. CDR3 nucleotides: TGCAGTGCTAGAGATCCTGGGCCCGTCACTGAAGCTTTCTTT.

This clonotype showed up just a few times. The J gene is TRBJ1-2, the V gene TRBV2; a possible D gene is TRBD1 (5 bases). Looked up from germline, CDR1 is SNHLY and CDR2 is FYNNEI. This CDR3 has 11 amino acids. Deletions cut 8 bases from V and 5 bases from J, with 9 bases between. DNA for the CDR3: TGTGCCAGCGGACACATATATGGCTACACCTTC. Encoded protein: CASGHIYGYTF.

The table lists this clonotype with a few counts. The genes are TRBV7-9 and TRBJ2-1; D gene unclear. Germline CDR1 SEHNR, CDR2 FQNEAQ (reference sequence). The CDR3 spans 15 residues. V was trimmed by 2 bases and J by 7 bases, leaving 15 bases between them. DNA of the CDR3: TGTGCCAGCAGCTTATTGGGAACTATATATAATGAGCAGTTCTTC. It yields the protein CASSLLGTIYNEQFF.

This clonotype was seen more than once but under ten times. V gene TRBV29-1 combines with J gene TRBJ2-5; no firm D call. This CDR3 is 12 amino acids long. V lost 5 bases and J 2 bases, leaving 9 bases between the germline ends. Germline V gene data show CDR1 as SQVTM and CDR2 as ANQGSEA. The CDR3 sequence is CSVRRKQETQYF. Here the CDR3 DNA reads TGCAGCGTTCGTCGGAAACAAGAGACCCAGTACTTC.

This chain joins TRBV5-1 and TRBJ2-2, with D perhaps matching TRBD2 (5 bases). The V end was cut by 5 bases, the J end by 4 bases, with 15 bases between. CDR3 length: 15 residues. CDR1 SGHRS and CDR2 YFSETQ come from the germline V gene. This CDR3 reads CASSLLTGITGELFF. The CDR3 nucleotides read TGCGCCAGCAGTTTGTTGACCGGGATCACCGGGGAGCTGTTTTTT.

This chain connects TRBV5-1 to TRBJ2-5; 8 nucleotides agree with TRBD2. V dropped 5 bases and J dropped 0; count of bases not matched to a gene: 9. This CDR3 is built from 16 residues. Germline CDR1 is SGHRS and CDR2 is YFSETQ. CDR3 sequence: CASSKVAGSHQETQYF. CDR3 coding DNA: TGCGCCAGCAGTAAGGTAGCGGGATCCCACCAAGAGACCCAGTACTTC.